These T cell receptor beta chains were read from a single sample in a study of shared clonotypes between healthy human individuals. Assay: immunoSEQ multiplex PCR; the TCRdb copy retains only in-frame clones and omits some. Among approximately 1,000,000 clones listed, approximately 80% were seen once. The sequenced sample was memory CD4+ T cells from PBMCs. The receptors originated from a man aged 18 to 29 in good health. Some clones in this sample may be carry-over from other donors' samples. Both conserved end residues are part of each CDR3. Each record gives: V gene, D gene, clone size, CDR3 length, J gene, CDR3 DNA, CDR3 protein. The D gene is left open where the match is weak. Expanded clones get a size class; other rows say once, few or many, or leave the size out.

TRBV2	-	-	14	TRBJ2-1	TGTGCCAGCGGGCGGGACGTCTCCTACAATGAGCAGTTCTTC	CASGRDVSYNEQFF
TRBV28	-	-	14	TRBJ2-7	TGTGCCAGCAGTTTATCCCCACCAACCTACGAGCAGTACTTC	CASSLSPPTYEQYF
TRBV15	-	many	15	TRBJ1-5	TGTGCCACCAGCAGTCACCAACTTGGACGGAAGCCCCAGCATTTT	CATSSHQLGRKPQHF
TRBV7-2	TRBD2	once	17	TRBJ2-3	TGTGCCAGCAGCTTAGTCGGGACTAGAGGTACAACAGATACGCAGTATTTT	CASSLVGTRGTTDTQYF
TRBV5-1	-	-	16	TRBJ2-5	TGCGCCAGCAGCTTGATCCCGGGCAGGGGCCAAGAGACCCAGTACTTC	CASSLIPGRGQETQYF
TRBV5-8	-	-	15	TRBJ1-4	TGTGCCAGCAGCCAAGAGGGACACTTCAATGAAAAACTGTTTTTT	CASSQEGHFNEKLFF
TRBV27	-	few	14	TRBJ2-5	TGTGCCAGCAGTTTAACAGGGGGGGAAGAGACCCAGTACTTC	CASSLTGGEETQYF
TRBV7-9	-	-	15	TRBJ2-5	TGTGCCAGCAGCCCATCGAGGGGAGGAGGCGAGACCCAGTACTTC	CASSPSRGGGETQYF
TRBV2	-	-	15	TRBJ1-4	TGTGCCAGCAGTGAAGCGCCCCGGGCAGCCGGCGAACTGTTTTTT	CASSEAPRAAGELFF
TRBV5-1	TRBD1	few	15	TRBJ2-7	TGCGCCAGCAGCCCTGATACAGGGGGGAGCTACGAGCAGTACTTC	CASSPDTGGSYEQYF
TRBV7-2	TRBD1	-	13	TRBJ1-4	TGTGCCAGCAGCGGACAGGGCGGAGAAAAACTGTTTTTT	CASSGQGGEKLFF
TRBV7-6	-	-	14	TRBJ2-6	TGTGCCAGCAGCTCCAGGTCTGGGGCCAACGTCCTGACTTTC	CASSSRSGANVLTF
TRBV27	-	-	14	TRBJ2-7	TGTGCCAGCAGTTCCCCTCCGTCAAGCTACGAGCAGTACTTC	CASSSPPSSYEQYF
TRBV5-1	-	-	18	TRBJ2-3	TGCGCCAGCACCCCGAGGTGGGGGAACGGTGCTAGCACAGATACGCAGTATTTT	CASTPRWGNGASTDTQYF
TRBV15	-	once	12	TRBJ2-3	TGTGCCACCAGCAGCCCCTACGATACGCAGTATTTT	CATSSPYDTQYF
TRBV18	-	-	14	TRBJ2-3	TGTGCCAGCTCACCGTATTCAAAAGGGGATACGCAGTATTTT	CASSPYSKGDTQYF
TRBV4-1	-	-	15	TRBJ2-1	TGCGCCAGCAGGCGCGGAGACAACTCCTACAATGAGCAGTTCTTC	CASRRGDNSYNEQFF
TRBV7-2	-	-	12	TRBJ2-1	TGTGCCAGCAGCACAATAGGTGGTGAGCAGTTCTTC	CASSTIGGEQFF
TRBV10-3	TRBD2	-	15	TRBJ2-5	TGTGCCATCAGGCGGACTAGCGGGGGACAAGAGACCCAGTACTTC	CAIRRTSGGQETQYF
TRBV7-2	-	-	16	TRBJ2-6	TGTGCCAGCAGCTTAACCGGGGGACCTGGGGCCAACGTCCTGACTTTC	CASSLTGGPGANVLTF
TRBV29-1	-	once	11	TRBJ2-5	TGCAGCGTTGGGGTAGGAGAGACCCAGTACTTC	CSVGVGETQYF
TRBV19	-	once	14	TRBJ2-7	TGTGCCAGTAGTATTCGGAGACAGTCCTACGAGCAGTACTTC	CASSIRRQSYEQYF
TRBV9	TRBD2	-	13	TRBJ2-7	TGTGCCAGCAGCGTAAGCCTAGCGGGGGAGCAGTACTTC	CASSVSLAGEQYF
TRBV28	TRBD2	-	13	TRBJ2-5	TGTGCCACCTCCGGGGGGTGGCAAGAGACCCAGTACTTC	CATSGGWQETQYF
TRBV11-2	-	-	17	TRBJ2-7	TGTGCCAGCAGCTTAATTAAAGGGTCAAAAGGGGACTACGAGCAGTACTTC	CASSLIKGSKGDYEQYF
TRBV5-1	-	-	14	TRBJ2-6	TGCGCCACCTTCAATGACCCTGGGGCCAACGTCCTGACTTTC	CATFNDPGANVLTF
TRBV4-1	TRBD2	-	16	TRBJ2-4	TGCGCCAGCAGCCTAGGACTAGCGGGTTACAAAAACATTCAGTACTTC	CASSLGLAGYKNIQYF
TRBV6-1	-	-	15	TRBJ1-2	TGTGCCAGCAGTGAAGTGGGGACTTACGTCTATGGCTACACCTTC	CASSEVGTYVYGYTF